The T cell receptor (beta chain) under discussion was sequenced for a study of T cell responses to AZD1222 COVID-19 vaccine. The data were produced by immunoSEQ multiplex PCR, yet TCRdb's version contains in-frame clones alone and is incomplete. There are 150,000 or so clones in the sample; around 90% occur only once, and around 6.3% lies in the top ten. Remarks on this clone: Its cognate antigen is unknown.

Study-wide findings and caveats: Researchers took repertoire samples only after the peak T cell response had come. Only six people who got AZD1222 tested seropositive at baseline.

From germline, CDR1 is LNHDA and CDR2 SQIVND (reference sequence). This CDR3 comprises 14 residues. Trimming took 7 bases from V and 0 from J, leaving 11 bases between them. This TCR was sampled from an adult who received the AZD1222 COVID-19 vaccine. The source material was peripheral blood, sampled 28 days after the second AZD1222 dose. The J gene is TRBJ2-3, the V gene TRBV19; D is unresolved. Here the CDR3 DNA reads TGTGCCAGTACCACGGACGGTAGCACAGATACGCAGTATTTT. This sequence encodes CASTTDGSTDTQYF.